The 16 T cell receptor beta chains below all came from one sample that was sequenced in a study of shared clonotypes between healthy human individuals (dated by TCRdb to the early 2020s). Receptors were amplified or captured by the immunoSEQ multiplex PCR assay. TCRdb provides this immuneACCESS table in a form limited to in-frame rearrangements. Some clones are lacking; in checked studies, under half of them reflect an unresolved V gene, and why the rest are absent is not known. This sample comprises some 500,000 clones, more than 95% of them detected only once. The ten largest account for about 0.059% of the sample. The specimen sequenced was naive CD4+ T cells sorted from blood. The sample's cell subset or site label is to be understood as: CD45RA+ positively selected. The receptor source for this set is a young woman in good health.

This chain uses TRBV28 with TRBJ2-3; D perhaps matches TRBD2 (5 bases). There are 12 residues in the CDR3. Trimming removed 3 bases from V and 11 bases from J, with 12 bases in between. The V gene's germline CDR1 is MDHEN and CDR2 SYDVKM. CDR3: CASSFAPRGQYF. The CDR3 nucleotides read TGTGCCAGCAGTTTTGCTCCTCGGGGGCAGTATTTT.

The chain employs TRBV2 and TRBJ2-3; the match to TRBD1 covers 7 bases. The length of the CDR3 is 16 residues. V was clipped by 4 bases and J by 1 base; unmatched bases: 8. Germline lookup yields CDR1 SNHLY and CDR2 FYNNEI. DNA of the CDR3: TGTGCCAGCAGTGTCCAAACAGGGGTTGGCACAGATACGCAGTATTTT. Residues: CASSVQTGVGTDTQYF.

The V call is TRBV29-1, the J call TRBJ2-1; 12 nucleotides align to TRBD2. The CDR3 totals 14 residues. Germline V gene lookup returns CDR1 SQVTM and CDR2 ANQGSEA. The V and J ends lost 3 bases and 9 bases, in that order; junction bases with no gene match: 6. In nucleotides, the CDR3 is TGCAGCGTTGACCGACTAGCGGGAGCCAGTGAGCAGTTCTTC. It translates to CSVDRLAGASEQFF.

The CDR3 is CASSYSPAATNEKLFF. The CDR3 coding sequence is TGTGCCAGCAGTTACTCCCCTGCGGCAACTAATGAAAAACTGTTTTTT. The chain is built from TRBV6-6 and TRBJ1-4; D is unclear. The CDR3 totals 16 residues. Germline V gives CDR1 MNHNY, CDR2 SVGAGI (reference sequence). Trimming pared 0 bases from V and 0 bases from J, leaving 8 bases between.

This chain connects TRBV2 to TRBJ1-1, with TRBD1 as a possible D gene (5 bases). The length of the CDR3 is 16 residues. V lost 6 bases to trimming and J lost 1 base, with 18 bases between them. The germline gives CDR1 SNHLY, CDR2 FYNNEI. DNA of the CDR3: TGTGCCAGCAGCGAATGGGGGGAACCACAGAACACTGAAGCTTTCTTT. Translating gives CASSEWGEPQNTEAFF.

This sequence joins TRBV11-2 and TRBJ2-1; D is undetermined. The germline V gene encodes CDR1 SGHAT and CDR2 FQNNGV. V was trimmed by 5 bases and J by 9 bases, leaving 20 bases between them. The CDR3 totals 15 residues. The CDR3 bases are TGTGCCAGCAGCCTTTTTTGGCCCCTGGGCAGTGAGCAGTTCTTC. This encodes CASSLFWPLGSEQFF.

This chain connects TRBV18 to TRBJ2-7, with D maybe TRBD1 (6 bases). The germline CDR1 and CDR2 sequences are KGHSH and LQKENI. The CDR3 contains 14 residues. Here the CDR3 reads CASSPPGQGTGLMV. CDR3 DNA sequence: TGTGCCAGCTCACCACCAGGGCAGGGGACGGGCCTTATGGTC.

V gene TRBV19 combines with J gene TRBJ1-3; D gene unclear. Germline V lookup: CDR1 LNHDA, CDR2 SQIVND (reference sequence). CDR3 length: 14 amino acids. Trimming pared 6 bases from V and 2 bases from J, leaving 11 bases between. The CDR3 region has the DNA TGTGCCAGTAGGCGGGCAGCTCCTGGAAACACCATATATTTT. This codes for CASRRAAPGNTIYF.

The chain couples TRBV9 to TRBJ2-7; TRBD2 is a possible D gene (6 bases). Germline V gene data show CDR1 as SGDLS and CDR2 as YYNGEE. This CDR3 is 15 amino acids long. Trimming removed 0 bases from V and 4 bases from J, with 14 bases in between. The CDR3 coding sequence is TGTGCCAGCAGCGTAGAAGGGAGGCTTGGGTACGAGCAGTACTTC. Protein: CASSVEGRLGYEQYF.

The rearrangement joins TRBV14 to TRBJ1-3; D may be TRBD1 (6 bases). Germline V lookup: CDR1 SGHDN, CDR2 FVKESK. V lost 1 base to trimming and J lost 3 bases, with 7 bases between them. There are 14 residues in the CDR3. This CDR3 is CASSQGRGGNTIYF. CDR3 nucleotide sequence: TGTGCCAGCAGCCAAGGCAGGGGTGGAAACACCATATATTTT.

The chain joins TRBV7-9 to TRBJ2-7, with 7 bases identical to TRBD2. The V segment lost 7 bases and the J segment 1 base; nucleotides outside the gene matches: 7. The CDR3 runs 14 residues. CDR1 is SEHNR and CDR2 is FQNEAQ in the germline V gene (reference sequence). In DNA form, the CDR3 reads TGTGCCAGCAACCCGTCAGCGGGGTCCTACGAGCAGTACTTC. Protein product: CASNPSAGSYEQYF.

This rearrangement joins TRBV11-1 to TRBJ2-7, with 14 nucleotides matching TRBD2. The CDR3 contains 15 residues. The V segment lost 4 bases and the J segment 4 bases; nucleotides outside the gene matches: 3. Germline loops: CDR1 SGHAT, CDR2 FQDESV (reference sequence). CDR3 region: CASSSGLAGVYEQYF. The CDR3 DNA follows: TGTGCCAGCAGCTCGGGACTAGCGGGAGTATACGAGCAGTACTTC.

A remark on this clone: Other DNA sequences in this sample translate to the same CDR3. This chain uses TRBV28 with TRBJ1-2; D might be TRBD1 (5 bases). Per germline, CDR1 MDHEN and CDR2 SYDVKM. This CDR3 region has 12 residues. V was trimmed by 5 bases and J by 5 bases, leaving 9 bases between them. The CDR3 region is CASSPGPYGYTF. As DNA, the CDR3 is TGTGCCAGCAGTCCGGGGCCTTATGGCTACACCTTC.

The sample holds one count of this clone. The rearrangement joins TRBV6-6 to TRBJ2-1; TRBD1 matches 8 bases. The CDR3 loop spans 13 amino acids. CDR1 is MNHNY and CDR2 is SVGAGI in the germline V gene (reference sequence). J lost 6 bases, V lost 4 bases, and 2 bases had no gene match. The CDR3, as DNA: TGTGCCAGCAGTTCTACAGGGGGCAATGAGCAGTTCTTC. Translation: CASSSTGGNEQFF.

This clone has a single count. The CDR3 loop is CASALRDGINSPLHF. The CDR3 DNA reads as TGTGCCAGCGCTCTAAGAGACGGGATTAATTCACCCCTCCACTTT. J is TRBJ1-6 and V is TRBV19; D is unclear. CDR3 size: 15 residues. The V and J ends lost 9 bases and 6 bases respectively, with 18 bases between them. Germline CDR1 is LNHDA and CDR2 is SQIVND (reference sequence). The whole variable domain, filled in from reference TRBV19 and TRBJ1-6, reads DGGITQSPKYLFRKEGQNVTLSCEQNLNHDAMYWYRQDPGQGLRLIYYSQIVNDFQKGDIAEGYSVSREKKESFPLTVTSAQKNPTAFYLCASALRDGINSPLHFGNGTRLTVT.

The rearrangement uses TRBV2 and TRBJ1-5; 8 positions match TRBD1. Germline V gives CDR1 SNHLY, CDR2 FYNNEI. This CDR3 spans 16 amino acids. The V gene end was trimmed by 2 bases and the J gene end by 6 bases; junction bases not matched to a gene: 9. The CDR3 bases are TGTGCCAGCAGTGAACAGGGGGCAGGGTGGCCTCAGCCCCAGCATTTT. Translation gives CASSEQGAGWPQPQHF. Combining the CDR3 with reference TRBV2 and TRBJ1-5 gives the whole variable domain EPEVTQTPSHQVTQMGQEVILRCVPISNHLYFYWYRQILGQKVEFLVSFYNNEISEKSEIFDDQFSVERPDGSNFTLKIRSTKLEDSAMYFCASSEQGAGWPQPQHFGDGTRLSIL.